The sequence of this T cell receptor beta chain was determined in a study of cytomegalovirus exposure and HLA in healthy donors. Overall study context: Within the Caucasian-associated ancestry cluster were around 81% of the 398 genotyped donors.

Study-level results: DRB1 had the most TCR associations and HLA-C the fewest, a later analysis found, with rates varying by HLA locus.

With respect to this clone: Antigen unknown.

The PCR contained 60 Vbeta and 13 Jbeta primers. Libraries were prepared by immunoSEQ multiplex PCR; TCRdb keeps only in-frame clonotypes and omits some of them. The sample yields about 200,000 clones, about four fifths seen once. The sample was PBMCs. The sequence derives from a girl aged 10-17 years in good health and CMV-seropositive.

This chain's CDR3 is CASSLLMNTEAFF. The CDR3 region has the DNA TGTGCCAGCAGCCTATTGATGAACACTGAAGCTTTCTTT. This chain uses TRBV7-9 with TRBJ1-1; no reliable D call. Germline V lookup: CDR1 SEHNR, CDR2 FQNEAQ (reference sequence). The CDR3 is 13 residues long. V was pared by 5 bases and J by 0 bases, with 7 bases between.